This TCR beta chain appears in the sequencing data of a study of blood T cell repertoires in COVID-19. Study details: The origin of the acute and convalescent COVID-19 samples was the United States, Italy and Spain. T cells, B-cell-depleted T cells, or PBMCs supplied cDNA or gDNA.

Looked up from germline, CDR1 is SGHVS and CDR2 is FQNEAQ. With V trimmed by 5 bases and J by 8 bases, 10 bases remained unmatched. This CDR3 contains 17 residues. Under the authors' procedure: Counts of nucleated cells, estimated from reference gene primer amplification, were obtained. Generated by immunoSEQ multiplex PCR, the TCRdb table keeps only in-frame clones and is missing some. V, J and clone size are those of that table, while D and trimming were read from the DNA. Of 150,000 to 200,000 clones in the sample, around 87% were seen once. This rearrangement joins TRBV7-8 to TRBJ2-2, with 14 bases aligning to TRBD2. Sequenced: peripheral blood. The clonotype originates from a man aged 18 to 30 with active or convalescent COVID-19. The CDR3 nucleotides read TGTGCCAGCAGCCCGGGACTAGCGGGAGTATTGGGGGGGGAGCTGTTTTTT. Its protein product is CASSPGLAGVLGGELFF.